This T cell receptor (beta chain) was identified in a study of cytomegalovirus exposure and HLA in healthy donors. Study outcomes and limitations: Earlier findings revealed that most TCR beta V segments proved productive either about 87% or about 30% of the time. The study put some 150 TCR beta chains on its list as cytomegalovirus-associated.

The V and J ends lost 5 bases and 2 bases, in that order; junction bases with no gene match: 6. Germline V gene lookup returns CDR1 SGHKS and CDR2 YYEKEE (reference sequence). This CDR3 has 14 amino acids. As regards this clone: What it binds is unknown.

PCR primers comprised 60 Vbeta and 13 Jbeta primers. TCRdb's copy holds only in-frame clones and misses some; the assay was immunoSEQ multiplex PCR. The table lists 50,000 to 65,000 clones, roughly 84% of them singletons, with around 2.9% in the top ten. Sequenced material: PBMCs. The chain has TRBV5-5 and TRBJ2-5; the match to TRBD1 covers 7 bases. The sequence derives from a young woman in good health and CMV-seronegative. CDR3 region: CASRPLQGQETQYF. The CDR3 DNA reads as TGTGCCAGCAGGCCCCTACAGGGGCAAGAGACCCAGTACTTC.